The 11 T cell receptor beta chains in this list originate from one sample, sequenced in a study of shared clonotypes between healthy human individuals. The method was immunoSEQ multiplex PCR; TCRdb's version includes in-frame clones alone and lacks a portion of them. The repertoire holds more than 550,000 clones, about 90% seen once, with around a third in the top ten. Sequences were obtained from memory CD8+ T cells from PBMCs. Indicated subset: CD45RO+ cells pooled with CCR7-negative TemRA cells. Source of these receptors: a man aged 18 to 30 in good health. Some clones in this sample may be carry-over from other donors' samples.

This rearrangement joins TRBV11-2 to TRBJ2-2, with a possible D match to TRBD2 (7 bases). The CDR3 contains 17 residues. V dropped 5 bases and J dropped 4 bases, with 20 bases sitting between them. Germline V gene lookup returns CDR1 SGHAT and CDR2 FQNNGV. The CDR3 is CASSPVGGARATGELFF. The DNA of the CDR3 is TGTGCCAGCAGCCCCGTAGGGGGGGCCAGGGCCACCGGGGAGCTGTTTTTT.

The chain recombines TRBV5-6 with TRBJ2-7; a weak D match, TRBD2 (6 bases). Trimming stripped 4 bases from V and 0 bases from J, with 14 bases between. CDR1 is SGHDT, CDR2 YYEEEE, per germline. The CDR3 runs 15 residues. The DNA for the CDR3 is TGTGCCAGCAGCCAGACTAGTTCCGTCTCCTACGAGCAGTACTTC. This translates into CASSQTSSVSYEQYF. Supplemented by reference TRBV5-6 and TRBJ2-7, the full variable domain reads DAGVTQSPTHLIKTRGQQVTLRCSPKSGHDTVSWYQQALGQGPQFIFQYYEEEERQRGNFPDRFSGHQFPNYSSELNVNALLLGDSALYLCASSQTSSVSYEQYFGPGTRLTVT.

The V gene is TRBV4-3, the J gene TRBJ2-5, with TRBD2 matching 9 bases. Per germline, CDR1 LGHNA and CDR2 YSLEER. Losses at the gene ends were 0 bases for V and 4 bases for J; bases not matched to a gene: 6. This CDR3 contains 16 residues. The CDR3 here is CASSQEIAGEGETQYF. In nucleotides, the CDR3 is TGCGCCAGCAGCCAAGAGATAGCGGGAGAAGGAGAGACCCAGTACTTC.

The chain combines TRBV4-3 with TRBJ1-1, with D perhaps TRBD1 (6 bases). This CDR3 spans 20 amino acids. V was cut by 0 bases and J by 4 bases, with 27 bases left in between. Germline CDR1 LGHNA, CDR2 YSLEER. This CDR3 is CASSQDLQGLQSIRSTEAFF. The CDR3 bases are TGCGCCAGCAGCCAAGACCTACAGGGATTGCAATCTATCCGGAGCACTGAAGCTTTCTTT.

This chain links TRBV4-1 with TRBJ1-2; 9 bases are shared with TRBD1. Germline values: CDR1 MGHRA, CDR2 YSYEKL. Losses at the gene ends were 4 bases for V and 4 bases for J; bases not matched to a gene: 7. This CDR3 is 15 amino acids long. The DNA for the CDR3 is TGCGCCAGCAGCCTCGGGACAGGGAAGACCTATGGCTACACCTTC. Its protein is CASSLGTGKTYGYTF.

This rearrangement joins TRBV28 to TRBJ1-1, with 9 bases lining up with TRBD1. Germline CDR1 and CDR2: MDHEN and SYDVKM. This CDR3 contains 14 residues. The ends lost 3 bases at V and 4 bases at J; junction bases unmatched: 3. As DNA, the CDR3 is TGTGCCAGCAGTTTTGGGACAGGGCGCACTGAAGCTTTCTTT. Protein: CASSFGTGRTEAFF.

V gene TRBV4-2 combines with J gene TRBJ1-2; D uncertain. CDR1 LGHNA and CDR2 YNFKEQ come from the germline V gene. The CDR3 runs 16 residues. Between the trimmed V and J ends, which lost 0 bases and 8 bases, there was a span of 19 bases. The CDR3 region is CASSQDRARSDYGYTF. DNA for the CDR3: TGTGCCAGCAGCCAAGATCGGGCCAGGTCTGATTACGGCTACACCTTC.

The rearrangement uses TRBV11-2 and TRBJ2-1, with D tentatively TRBD2 (5 bases). Trimming pared 1 base from V and 10 bases from J, leaving 8 bases between. CDR3 length equals 12 residues. CDR1 and CDR2 (germline): SGHAT, FQNNGV. As DNA, the CDR3 is TGTGCCAGCAGCTTAGGAGGGCGGGAGCAGTTCTTC. Protein: CASSLGGREQFF.

In this sample, this clone turned up a few times. The gene calls are TRBV4-1 and TRBJ1-5; D remains unclear. The CDR3 is 14 residues long. The V gene lost 0 bases and the J gene lost 3 bases, with 6 bases spanning the gap. Germline V gene lookup returns CDR1 MGHRA and CDR2 YSYEKL. CDR3 in amino acids: CASSQDRLNQPQHF. The CDR3 nucleotides read TGCGCCAGCAGCCAAGATCGCCTCAATCAGCCCCAGCATTTT.

The V gene is TRBV7-2, the J gene TRBJ2-7; D may be TRBD1 or TRBD2 (6 bases each). The CDR3 contains 14 residues. CDR1 is SGHTA and CDR2 is FQGNSA in the germline V gene. V shed 3 bases and J shed 4 bases, with 13 bases lying between them. The CDR3 spells CASSFFRGGYEQYF. CDR3 sequence (DNA): TGTGCCAGCAGCTTCTTCAGGGGAGGATACGAGCAGTACTTC.

This clone came up once. V and J are TRBV28 and TRBJ1-2; D not resolved. Trimming took 8 bases from V and 0 from J, leaving 10 bases between them. The length of the CDR3 is 13 residues. Germline CDR1 is MDHEN and CDR2 is SYDVKM. The CDR3 DNA follows: TGTGCCAGCTCGAGTATGACTAACTATGGCTACACCTTC. This sequence encodes CASSSMTNYGYTF.